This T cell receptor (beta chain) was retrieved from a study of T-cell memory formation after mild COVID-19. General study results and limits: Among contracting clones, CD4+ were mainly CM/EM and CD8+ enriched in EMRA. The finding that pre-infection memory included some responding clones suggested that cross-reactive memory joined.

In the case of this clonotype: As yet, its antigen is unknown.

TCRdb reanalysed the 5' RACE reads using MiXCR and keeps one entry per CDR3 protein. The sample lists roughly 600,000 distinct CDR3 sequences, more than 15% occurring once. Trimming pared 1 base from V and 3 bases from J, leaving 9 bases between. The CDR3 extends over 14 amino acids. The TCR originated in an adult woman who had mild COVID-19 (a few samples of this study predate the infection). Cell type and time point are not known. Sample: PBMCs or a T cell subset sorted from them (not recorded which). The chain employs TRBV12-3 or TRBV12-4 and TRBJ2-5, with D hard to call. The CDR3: CASSLGNGKETQYF. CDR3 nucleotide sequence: TGTGCCAGCAGTTTAGGAAACGGTAAAGAGACCCAGTACTTC.